Sequencing of this T cell receptor beta chain was carried out in a study of T cell repertoires in cytomegalovirus infection (dated by TCRdb to between 2018 and 2021). As for the study more broadly: Donor HLA type was relevant to the analysis, because carriage of CMV infection together with the matching HLA type was indicated by public TCR beta signatures. Overall study outcomes, separate from this receptor: In both this cohort and an independent roughly 360-donor cohort, the cumulative frequency of public TCR beta family members distinguished carriers of CMV infection plus the relevant HLA type. The ex vivo response was dominated by HLA-C-restricted CMV-specific TCR beta clonotypes, which also provided the single most frequent clonotype in two of eight donors.

This clonotype was found many times. Which antigen it targets is not known. Base qualities are missing; no much larger clone stands one base away. TCRdb records Illumina HiSeq 1500 as the sequencer. TCRdb reanalyzed the raw reads on its own, using fastp at Q25 for trimming and MiXCR for clone calling, and kept in-frame beta chains. Every CDR3 protein is listed once, alongside the most common genes and DNA of its rows. For this sample there are hundreds of thousands of distinct CDR3 sequences; 15% to 20% appear just once. About 12% of the sample comes from the top ten. The TCR comes from a human donor in good health (CMV status not recorded). Some clones in this sample may be carry-over from other donors' samples. Material for sequencing was PBMCs.

The CDR3 loop reads CASSSNLLAGGGDTQYF. The DNA reads as follows: TGTGCCAGCAGCTCGAACTTACTAGCGGGGGGCGGAGATACGCAGTATTTT. Recombination joined TRBV7-2 with TRBJ2-3; TRBD2 aligns with 12 central bases. Trimming removed 4 bases from V and 5 bases from J; the gene matches leave 10 bases unexplained. The germline V gene gives CDR1 as SGHTA and CDR2 as FQGNSA. Reading from cysteine to phenylalanine, the CDR3 counts 17 amino acids. The CDR3 DNA has 51 bases and is translated from base 1.